One and the same sample provided the 27 T cell receptor beta chains below, sequenced in a study of T cell changes during pregnancy in multiple sclerosis. Produced via immunoSEQ multiplex PCR; TCRdb's table is partial and in-frame only. Among under 75,000 clones listed, more than 85% were seen once. Specimen: peripheral blood, collected in the third trimester of pregnancy. The receptors were sampled from a female donor in good health, enrolled as a control in a pregnancy study.

This clone showed up just once. The chain combines TRBV28 with TRBJ2-1; 7 bases map to TRBD1. J was trimmed by 4 bases and V by 7 bases; bases with no gene match: 22. The CDR3 totals 19 residues. CDR1 and CDR2 from the germline V gene are MDHEN and SYDVKM. The CDR3: CASIPPKANRDSFYNEQFF. In DNA form, the CDR3 reads TGTGCCAGCATACCACCGAAAGCCAACCGGGACAGCTTTTACAATGAGCAGTTCTTC. Full variable domain (outside the CDR3, taken from reference TRBV28 and TRBJ2-1): DVKVTQSSRYLVKRTGEKVFLECVQDMDHENMFWYRQDPGLGLRLIYFSYDVKMKEKGDIPEGYSVSREKKERFSLILESASTNQTSMYLCASIPPKANRDSFYNEQFFGPGTRLTVL.

The V and J genes are TRBV28 and TRBJ1-2; 11 nucleotides line up with TRBD1. The length of the CDR3 is 16 residues. V gave up 6 bases and J gave up 4 bases; unmatched junction bases: 10. Germline CDR1 is MDHEN and CDR2 is SYDVKM. CDR3 loop: CASRTPPGQGGYGYTF. The CDR3 DNA reads TGTGCCAGCAGGACCCCTCCGGGACAGGGGGGCTATGGCTACACCTTC.

The V gene is TRBV7-8, the J gene TRBJ2-5; TRBD1 is a possible D gene (6 bases). The CDR3 length is 14 residues. V was cut by 5 bases and J by 3 bases, with 13 bases left in between. Germline V gene sequence: CDR1 SGHVS, CDR2 FQNEAQ. The CDR3: CASSPRQVEETQYF. Here the CDR3 DNA reads TGTGCCAGCAGCCCCAGACAGGTCGAAGAGACCCAGTACTTC.

The chain uses TRBV5-6 and TRBJ2-1; D call uncertain. The CDR3 runs 15 residues. V dropped 4 bases and J dropped 2 bases, with 13 bases sitting between them. Looked up from germline, CDR1 is SGHDT and CDR2 is YYEEEE. CDR3 DNA sequence: TGTGCCAGCAGCCCGACTCCGAACGCCTACAATGAGCAGTTCTTC. Protein: CASSPTPNAYNEQFF.

The chain joins TRBV27 to TRBJ2-1, with a weak D call TRBD2 (5 bases). CDR1 and CDR2 (germline): MNHEY, SMNVEV (reference sequence). This CDR3 has 16 residues. V shed 5 bases and J shed 4 bases, with 18 bases lying between them. The CDR3 DNA follows: TGTGCCAGCAGTCCCTCAGCGGCCCTAATTTACAATGAGCAGTTCTTC. Protein sequence: CASSPSAALIYNEQFF.

The chain joins TRBV4-3 to TRBJ1-2, with D unclear. The V end lost 2 bases, the J end lost 0 bases, and 7 bases lay between the germline ends. The germline V gene encodes CDR1 LGHNA and CDR2 YSLEER. There are 14 residues in the CDR3. The CDR3 nucleotides read TGCGCCAGCAGCCAACTGAGAGCTAACTATGGCTACACCTTC. Translation gives CASSQLRANYGYTF.

The J gene is TRBJ2-1, the V gene TRBV6-5; 12 positions agree with TRBD2. Germline trimming cut 5 bases from V and 10 bases from J; bases unmatched to any gene: 6. CDR1 and CDR2 (germline): MNHEY, SVGAGI. The CDR3 extends over 14 amino acids. This chain's CDR3 is CASSILAGGREQFF. CDR3 in DNA: TGTGCCAGCAGTATTCTAGCGGGAGGGCGGGAGCAGTTCTTC.

The V and J genes are TRBV5-1 and TRBJ2-1, with TRBD2 identical over 8 bases. With V trimmed by 1 base and J by 6 bases, 6 bases remained unmatched. This CDR3 region has 15 residues. The germline V gene encodes CDR1 SGHRS and CDR2 YFSETQ. The CDR3 loop is CASSLMSGSINEQFF. The CDR3 DNA follows: TGCGCCAGCAGCTTGATGAGCGGGAGTATCAATGAGCAGTTCTTC.

V is TRBV5-5 and J is TRBJ1-2; D gene unclear. Germline values: CDR1 SGHKS, CDR2 YYEKEE (reference sequence). This CDR3 contains 16 residues. Trimming removed 0 bases from V and 2 bases from J, with 14 bases in between. CDR3 bases: TGTGCCAGCAGCTTGGCCGGGGTCGGGCAGAACTATGGCTACACCTTC. It translates to CASSLAGVGQNYGYTF.

The V and J genes are TRBV29-1 and TRBJ2-7, with 9 bases matching TRBD1. Unmatched junction bases numbered 15, after V lost 6 bases and J lost 6 bases. CDR3 length equals 15 residues. Germline V gives CDR1 SQVTM, CDR2 ANQGSEA. The CDR3 here is CSVGRGTGILGEQYF. The CDR3 region has the DNA TGCAGCGTGGGCCGAGGGACAGGGATTTTGGGCGAGCAGTACTTC.

The rearrangement joins TRBV15 to TRBJ1-3, with D possibly matching TRBD1 (6 bases). Between the trimmed V and J ends, which lost 0 bases and 0 bases, there was a span of 18 bases. Germline V CDR1 and CDR2: LNHNV, YYDKDF (reference sequence). This CDR3 has 19 amino acids. The CDR3 here is CATSRDSVVRGTSGNTIYF. The CDR3 DNA sequence: TGTGCCACCAGCAGAGATTCCGTGGTCAGGGGAACCTCTGGAAACACCATATATTTT.

V and J are TRBV4-3 and TRBJ2-4; a weak D match, TRBD1 (6 bases). Germline V lookup: CDR1 LGHNA, CDR2 YSLEER. CDR3 length: 15 amino acids. V gave up 1 base and J gave up 7 bases, with 14 bases separating them. CDR3 sequence (DNA): TGCGCCAGCAGCCAAGGCCCCGGGACAATTAACATTCAGTACTTC. It encodes CASSQGPGTINIQYF.

The rearrangement uses TRBV7-2 and TRBJ2-6; 9 bases agree with TRBD1. The CDR3 length is 16 residues. CDR1 is SGHTA, CDR2 FQGNSA, per germline. With V trimmed by 2 bases and J by 2 bases, 1 base remained unmatched. As DNA, the CDR3 is TGTGCCAGCAGCTTAACAGGGGGCGCTGGGGCCAACGTCCTGACTTTC. This sequence encodes CASSLTGGAGANVLTF.

The chain is built from TRBV11-3 and TRBJ2-1; 15 nucleotides line up with TRBD2. CDR1 SGHNT and CDR2 YENEEA come from the germline V gene. The trim removed 4 bases at V and 15 bases at J, leaving 7 bases unmatched. There are 14 residues in the CDR3. For the CDR3, the DNA is TGTGCCAGCAGCTCTGGACTAGCGGGAGGGCCGGGGTTCTTC. Protein sequence: CASSSGLAGGPGFF.

V and J are TRBV15 and TRBJ2-3; D remains unclear. Germline-derived CDR1 and CDR2 are LNHNV and YYDKDF (reference sequence). The ends were cut back, 0 bases at V and 5 bases at J, with 6 bases in the middle. This CDR3 comprises 13 residues. CDR3 sequence: CATSRDFGDTQYF. The CDR3 bases are TGTGCCACCAGCAGAGATTTCGGAGATACGCAGTATTTT.

This chain links TRBV19 with TRBJ2-5; 9 bases match TRBD1. Trimming cost V 5 bases and J 5 bases; bases outside gene matches: 9. The germline V gene has CDR1 LNHDA and CDR2 SQIVND (reference sequence). This CDR3 contains 15 residues. CDR3 bases: TGTGCCAGTAGTGGGGGACAGGGCATACGTGAGACCCAGTACTTC. Translation: CASSGGQGIRETQYF.

The chain is built from TRBV7-9 and TRBJ1-2, with D maybe TRBD1 (6 bases). The CDR3 length is 13 residues. Germline V gene data show CDR1 as SEHNR and CDR2 as FQNEAQ (reference sequence). Trimming took 1 base from V and 8 from J, leaving 11 bases between them. The CDR3 coding sequence is TGTGCCAGCAGCTTAGTGTGGGGGCGAGGCTACACCTTC. It yields the protein CASSLVWGRGYTF.

The chain uses TRBV10-3 and TRBJ1-2; D unclear. The CDR3 covers 13 residues. From germline, CDR1 is ENHRY and CDR2 SYGVKD. V lost 11 bases and J lost 8, with 21 bases in between. The CDR3 region has the DNA TGTGCCGCGCTCGCGAGGGAAAATGAAGGCTACACCTTC. It encodes CAALARENEGYTF.

The chain carries TRBV5-1 and TRBJ1-5; 7 nucleotides align to TRBD1. The CDR3 has 15 amino acids. The V gene's germline CDR1 is SGHRS and CDR2 YFSETQ. The V segment lost 0 bases and the J segment 0 bases; nucleotides outside the gene matches: 0. The CDR3 DNA follows: TGCGCCAGCAGCTTGGGGGACAGTAGCAATCAGCCCCAGCATTTT. Protein sequence: CASSLGDSSNQPQHF.

This chain links TRBV30 with TRBJ2-7, with 8 bases lining up with TRBD1. The CDR3 contains 13 residues. Per the germline V gene, CDR1 is GTSNPN and CDR2 is SVGIG (reference sequence). With 0 bases clipped from V and 6 bases from J, the junction kept 4 bases outside the gene matches. CDR3 nucleotides: TGTGCCTGGAGTGTACGACAGGGGAGCGAGCAGTACTTC. Its protein product is CAWSVRQGSEQYF.

The CDR3 DNA follows: TGCGCCAGCAGCTCCCTAACAGGCTCCTATGGCTACACCTTC. Amino acids: CASSSLTGSYGYTF. The chain couples TRBV5-1 to TRBJ1-2; possibly TRBD1 for D (5 bases). Trimming cost V 3 bases and J 4 bases, with 13 bases left between them. The CDR3 is 14 amino acids. CDR1 is SGHRS and CDR2 is YFSETQ in the germline V gene. Based on the CDR3 plus reference TRBV5-1 and TRBJ1-2, the full variable domain is KAGVTQTPRYLIKTRGQQVTLSCSPISGHRSVSWYQQTPGQGLQFLFEYFSETQRNKGNFPGRFSGRQFSNSRSEMNVSTLELGDSALYLCASSSLTGSYGYTFGSGTRLTVV.

V is TRBV18 and J is TRBJ1-3, with TRBD1 matching 7 bases. The V gene end was trimmed by 6 bases and the J gene end by 0 bases; junction bases not matched to a gene: 8. This CDR3 is built from 16 residues. Germline values: CDR1 KGHSH, CDR2 LQKENI. The CDR3 sequence: CASSPGQPASGNTIYF. The CDR3 DNA reads as TGTGCCAGCTCCCCGGGACAGCCTGCCTCTGGAAACACCATATATTTT.

This chain uses TRBV28 with TRBJ1-4; TRBD1 agrees at 7 bases. The CDR3 consists of 13 residues. Trimming took 4 bases from V and 6 from J; bases not matched to a gene: 2. Germline lookup yields CDR1 MDHEN and CDR2 SYDVKM. The DNA of the CDR3 is TGTGCCAGCAGTTCCGGACAGGATGAAAAACTGTTTTTT. Translated: CASSSGQDEKLFF. The whole variable domain, remainder taken from reference TRBV28 and TRBJ1-4, is DVKVTQSSRYLVKRTGEKVFLECVQDMDHENMFWYRQDPGLGLRLIYFSYDVKMKEKGDIPEGYSVSREKKERFSLILESASTNQTSMYLCASSSGQDEKLFFGSGTQLSVL.

The chain employs TRBV30 and TRBJ1-2; a possible D gene is TRBD1 (5 bases). CDR3 length: 13 residues. Trimming pared 2 bases from V and 4 bases from J, leaving 11 bases between. Per germline, CDR1 GTSNPN and CDR2 SVGIG (reference sequence). CDR3 sequence reads: CAWSLGGPYGYTF. The CDR3 DNA reads as TGTGCCTGGAGTTTGGGGGGTCCCTATGGCTACACCTTC.

The rearrangement uses TRBV5-1 and TRBJ2-5, with D perhaps TRBD2 (5 bases). There are 15 residues in the CDR3. Trimming stripped 1 base from V and 4 bases from J, with 14 bases between. CDR1 is SGHRS and CDR2 is YFSETQ in the germline V gene. The DNA of the CDR3 is TGCGCCAGCAGCTTGAGGGTCCCTGCGGGAGAGACCCAGTACTTC. Amino acid sequence: CASSLRVPAGETQYF.

The CDR3 nucleotides are TGTGCCAGCAGCGCGGAGGGGGCGGGCACTGAAGCTTTCTTT. Translating gives CASSAEGAGTEAFF. V gene TRBV7-3 combines with J gene TRBJ1-1; 7 bases agree with TRBD1. This CDR3 is 14 amino acids long. The V gene's germline CDR1 is SGHTA and CDR2 FQGTGA. Trimming took 5 bases from V and 4 from J; bases not matched to a gene: 7. The variable domain in full, completed from reference TRBV7-3 and TRBJ1-1, reads GAGVSQTPSNKVTEKGKYVELRCDPISGHTALYWYRQSLGQGPEFLIYFQGTGAADDSGLPNDRFFAVRPEGSVSTLKIQRTERGDSAVYLCASSAEGAGTEAFFGQGTRLTVV.

The chain employs TRBV11-3 and TRBJ1-2, with TRBD1 matching over 9 bases. Germline CDR1 is SGHNT and CDR2 is YENEEA. V shed 0 bases and J 3 bases; nucleotides not matched to a gene: 5. The length of the CDR3 is 16 residues. CDR3 sequence: CASSLEGRTGDYGYTF. CDR3 coding DNA: TGTGCCAGCAGCTTAGAGGGCCGGACAGGGGACTATGGCTACACCTTC.